The clone carrying this T cell receptor (beta chain) was found a few times. The antigen remains unidentified. The data originate from a study of identical twins. TCRdb used MiXCR to reprocess the 5' RACE reads, holding one entry per CDR3 protein. The table has 210,000 or so distinct CDR3 sequences, more than 15% seen once. The junction had 14 bases not matched to a gene; V was cut back by 5 bases and J by 9 bases. The length of the CDR3 is 16 residues. Germline CDR1 reads MNHNS; CDR2 reads SASEGT. Study-level results: Partly confounded zero-insertion analyses could result from invariant MAIT and iNKT cells.

The sample was also reused in another study, on T cells expressing NK-cell markers. That source reports: The authors derived TCR beta repertoires from sorted CD3+CD56+NKG2C+, CD3+CD56+NKG2C- and CD3+CD56-NKG2C+ T cells. HCMV seropositivity marked most of the eight sequenced donors; one was seronegative. The CD3+CD56-NKG2C+ fraction of a handful of donors was likewise dominated by these clonotypes.

The J gene is TRBJ1-4, the V gene TRBV6-1; 8 positions match TRBD1. The sequence was collected from a woman aged 18-30 years in good health. The source material was CD8+ T cells sorted from blood. The CDR3 region is CASSPGAGQGVKKLFF. CDR3 DNA sequence: TGTGCCAGCAGTCCCGGAGCTGGACAGGGAGTAAAAAAACTGTTTTTT.